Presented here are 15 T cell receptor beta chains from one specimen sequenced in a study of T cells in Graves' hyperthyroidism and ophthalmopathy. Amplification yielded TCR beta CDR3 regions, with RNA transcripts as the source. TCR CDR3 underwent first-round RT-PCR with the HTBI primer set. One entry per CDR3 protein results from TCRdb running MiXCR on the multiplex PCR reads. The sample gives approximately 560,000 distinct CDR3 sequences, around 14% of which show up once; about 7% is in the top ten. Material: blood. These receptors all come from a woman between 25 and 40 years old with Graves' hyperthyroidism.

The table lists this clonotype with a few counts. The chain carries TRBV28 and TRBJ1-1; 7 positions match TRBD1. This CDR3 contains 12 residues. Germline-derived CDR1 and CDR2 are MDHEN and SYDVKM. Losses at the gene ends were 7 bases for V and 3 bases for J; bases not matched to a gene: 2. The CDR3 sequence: CASTGQDTEAFF. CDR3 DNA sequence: TGTGCCAGCACCGGACAGGACACTGAAGCTTTCTTT.

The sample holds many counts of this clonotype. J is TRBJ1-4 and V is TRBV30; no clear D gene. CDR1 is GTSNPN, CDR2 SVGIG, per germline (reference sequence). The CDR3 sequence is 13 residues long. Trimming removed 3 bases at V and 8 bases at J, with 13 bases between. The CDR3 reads CAWRAHGLEKLFF. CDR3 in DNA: TGTGCCTGGAGGGCACATGGTCTAGAAAAACTGTTTTTT.

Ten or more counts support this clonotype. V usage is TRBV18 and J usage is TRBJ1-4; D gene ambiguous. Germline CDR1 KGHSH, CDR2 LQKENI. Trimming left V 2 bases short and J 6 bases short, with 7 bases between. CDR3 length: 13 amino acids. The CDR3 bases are TGTGCCAGCTCACCAGGGTTGGATGAAAAACTGTTTTTT. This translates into CASSPGLDEKLFF.

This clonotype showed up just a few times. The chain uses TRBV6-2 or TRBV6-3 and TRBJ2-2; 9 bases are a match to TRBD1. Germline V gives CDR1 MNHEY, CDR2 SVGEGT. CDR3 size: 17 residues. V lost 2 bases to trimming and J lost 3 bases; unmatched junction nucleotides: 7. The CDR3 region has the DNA TGTGCCAGCAGTTACCAGAAGGGACAGGGCTACACCGGGGAGCTGTTTTTT. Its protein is CASSYQKGQGYTGELFF.

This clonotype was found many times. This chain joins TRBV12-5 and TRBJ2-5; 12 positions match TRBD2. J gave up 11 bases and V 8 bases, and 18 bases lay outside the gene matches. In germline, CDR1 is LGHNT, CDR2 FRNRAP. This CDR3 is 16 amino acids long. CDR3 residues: CASLSYALAGGPIQYF. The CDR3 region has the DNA TGTGCTAGTCTTTCATACGCTCTAGCGGGAGGGCCAATTCAGTACTTC.

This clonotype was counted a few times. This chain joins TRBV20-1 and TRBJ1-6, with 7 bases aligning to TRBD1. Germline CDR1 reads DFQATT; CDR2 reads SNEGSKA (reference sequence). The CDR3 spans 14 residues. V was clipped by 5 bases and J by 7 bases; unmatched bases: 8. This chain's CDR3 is CSASQGTENSPLHF. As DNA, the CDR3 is TGCAGTGCTTCACAGGGGACAGAGAATTCACCCCTCCACTTT.

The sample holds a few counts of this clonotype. CDR3: CASSSTGLAGKLFF. The CDR3 DNA reads as TGTGCCAGCAGTTCCACGGGACTAGCGGGGAAGCTGTTTTTT. This chain connects TRBV6-1 to TRBJ2-2; 13 bases match TRBD2. Germline loops: CDR1 MNHNS, CDR2 SASEGT. V was pared by 5 bases and J by 12 bases, with 6 bases of the junction left unmatched. The CDR3 is 14 amino acids.

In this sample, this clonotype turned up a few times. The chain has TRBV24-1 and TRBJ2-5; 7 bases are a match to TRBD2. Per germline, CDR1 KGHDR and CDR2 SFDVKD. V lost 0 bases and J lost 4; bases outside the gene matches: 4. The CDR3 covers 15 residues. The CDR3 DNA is TGTGCCACCAGTGATTTGGTCGGGAGGCGAGAGACCCAGTACTTC. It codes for CATSDLVGRRETQYF.

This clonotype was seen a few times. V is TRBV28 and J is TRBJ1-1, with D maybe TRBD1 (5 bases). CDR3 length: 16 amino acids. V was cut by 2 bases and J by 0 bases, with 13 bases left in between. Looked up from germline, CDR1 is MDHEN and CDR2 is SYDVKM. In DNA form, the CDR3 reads TGTGCCAGCAGTTTAGCCCAGGGACTTTTGAACACTGAAGCTTTCTTT. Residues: CASSLAQGLLNTEAFF.

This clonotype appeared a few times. The CDR3 DNA sequence: TGTGCCAGCAGCCAACGGACAGGGTGGGAGACCCAGTACTTC. It is translated as CASSQRTGWETQYF. V usage is TRBV14 and J usage is TRBJ2-5; 8 nucleotides agree with TRBD1. Per the germline V gene, CDR1 is SGHDN and CDR2 is FVKESK. The CDR3 sequence is 14 residues long. J gave up 5 bases and V 2 bases, and 4 bases lay outside the gene matches. Drawing the rest from reference TRBV14 and TRBJ2-5, the complete variable domain is EAGVTQFPSHSVIEKGQTVTLRCDPISGHDNLYWYRRVMGKEIKFLLHFVKESKQDESGMPNNRFLAERTGGTYSTLKVQPAELEDSGVYFCASSQRTGWETQYFGPGTRLLVL.

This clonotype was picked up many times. The CDR3 spells CSASGGPPGTEAFF. CDR3 nucleotides: TGCAGTGCTAGCGGGGGTCCCCCAGGAACTGAAGCTTTCTTT. The V call is TRBV20-1, the J call TRBJ1-1, with a weak D call TRBD1 (5 bases). This CDR3 is built from 14 residues. V was pared by 3 bases and J by 5 bases, with 16 bases between. Germline V gene sequence: CDR1 DFQATT, CDR2 SNEGSKA (reference sequence).

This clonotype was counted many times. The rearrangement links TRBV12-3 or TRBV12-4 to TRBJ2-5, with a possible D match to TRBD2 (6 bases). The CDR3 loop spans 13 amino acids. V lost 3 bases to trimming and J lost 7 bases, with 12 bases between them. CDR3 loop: CASSLTNGGTQYF. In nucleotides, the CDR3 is TGTGCCAGCAGTTTGACAAACGGGGGGACCCAGTACTTC.

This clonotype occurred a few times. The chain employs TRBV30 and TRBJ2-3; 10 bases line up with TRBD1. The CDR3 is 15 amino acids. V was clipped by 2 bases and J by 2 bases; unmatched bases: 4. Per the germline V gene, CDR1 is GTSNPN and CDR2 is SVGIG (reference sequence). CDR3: CAWSLTGGYTDTQYF. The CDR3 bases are TGTGCCTGGAGTTTGACAGGGGGCTACACAGATACGCAGTATTTT. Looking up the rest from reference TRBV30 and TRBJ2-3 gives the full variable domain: SQTIHQWPATLVQPVGSPLSLECTVEGTSNPNLYWYRQAAGRGLQLLFYSVGIGQISSEVPQNLSASRPQDRQFILSSKKLLLSDSGFYLCAWSLTGGYTDTQYFGPGTRLTVL.

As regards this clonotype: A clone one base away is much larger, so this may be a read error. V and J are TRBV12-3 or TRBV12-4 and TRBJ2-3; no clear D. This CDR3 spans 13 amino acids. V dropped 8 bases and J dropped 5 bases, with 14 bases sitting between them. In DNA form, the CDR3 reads TGTGCCAGCGGTTGGGCGATGGGAGATACGCAGTATTTT. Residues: CASGWAMGDTQYF.

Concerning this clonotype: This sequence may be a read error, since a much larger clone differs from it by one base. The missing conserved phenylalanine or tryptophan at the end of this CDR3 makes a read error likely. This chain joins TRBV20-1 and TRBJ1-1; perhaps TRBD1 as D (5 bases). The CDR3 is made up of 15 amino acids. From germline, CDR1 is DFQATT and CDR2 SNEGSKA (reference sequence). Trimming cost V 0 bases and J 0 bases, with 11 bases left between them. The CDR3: CSARDPGRLNTEAFL. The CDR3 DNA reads TGCAGTGCTAGAGACCCGGGACGGCTGAACACTGAAGCTTTCCTT.